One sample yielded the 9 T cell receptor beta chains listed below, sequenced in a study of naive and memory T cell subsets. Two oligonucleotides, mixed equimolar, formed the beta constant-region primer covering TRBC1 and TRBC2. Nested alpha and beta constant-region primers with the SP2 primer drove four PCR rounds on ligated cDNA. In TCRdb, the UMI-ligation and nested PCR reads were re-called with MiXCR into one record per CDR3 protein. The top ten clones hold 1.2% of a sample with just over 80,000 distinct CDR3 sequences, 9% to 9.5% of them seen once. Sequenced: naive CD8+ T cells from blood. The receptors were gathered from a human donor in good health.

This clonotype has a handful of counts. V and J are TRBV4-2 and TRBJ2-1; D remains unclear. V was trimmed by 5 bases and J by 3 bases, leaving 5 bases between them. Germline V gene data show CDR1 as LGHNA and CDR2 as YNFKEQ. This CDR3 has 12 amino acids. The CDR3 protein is CASSTYYNEQFF. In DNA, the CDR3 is TGTGCCAGCAGCACCTACTACAATGAGCAGTTCTTC.

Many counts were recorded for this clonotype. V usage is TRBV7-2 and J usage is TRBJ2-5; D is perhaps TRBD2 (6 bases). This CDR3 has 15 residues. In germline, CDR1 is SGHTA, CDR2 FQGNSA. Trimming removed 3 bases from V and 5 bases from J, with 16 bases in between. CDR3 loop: CASSFSEGGRETQYF. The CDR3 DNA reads TGTGCCAGCAGCTTCTCGGAGGGAGGACGGGAGACCCAGTACTTC.

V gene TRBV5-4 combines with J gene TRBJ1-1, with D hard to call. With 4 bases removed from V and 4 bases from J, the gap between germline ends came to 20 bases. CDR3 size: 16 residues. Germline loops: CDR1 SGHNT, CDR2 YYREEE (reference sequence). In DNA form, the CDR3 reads TGTGCCAGCAGCCGAAGGACCGAACATACCCCCACTGAAGCTTTCTTT. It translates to CASSRRTEHTPTEAFF.

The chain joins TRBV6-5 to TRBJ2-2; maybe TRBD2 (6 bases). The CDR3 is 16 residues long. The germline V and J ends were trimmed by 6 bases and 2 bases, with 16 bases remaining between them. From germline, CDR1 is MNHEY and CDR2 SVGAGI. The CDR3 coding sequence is TGTGCCAGCAGCCCTTTTAGGGGAGGAAACACCGGGGAGCTGTTTTTT. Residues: CASSPFRGGNTGELFF.

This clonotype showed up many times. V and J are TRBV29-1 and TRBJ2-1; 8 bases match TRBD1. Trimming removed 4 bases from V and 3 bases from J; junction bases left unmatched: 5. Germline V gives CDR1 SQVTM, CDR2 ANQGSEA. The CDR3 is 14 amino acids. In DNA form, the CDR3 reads TGCAGCGTTGTATCGACAGGGGACTACAATGAGCAGTTCTTC. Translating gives CSVVSTGDYNEQFF.

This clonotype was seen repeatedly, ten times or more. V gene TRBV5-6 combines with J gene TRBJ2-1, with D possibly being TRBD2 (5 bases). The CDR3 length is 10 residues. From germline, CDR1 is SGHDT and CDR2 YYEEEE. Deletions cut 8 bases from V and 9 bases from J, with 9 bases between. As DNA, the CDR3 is TGTGCCAGTGGCCGGGGTGAGCAGTTCTTC. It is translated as CASGRGEQFF.

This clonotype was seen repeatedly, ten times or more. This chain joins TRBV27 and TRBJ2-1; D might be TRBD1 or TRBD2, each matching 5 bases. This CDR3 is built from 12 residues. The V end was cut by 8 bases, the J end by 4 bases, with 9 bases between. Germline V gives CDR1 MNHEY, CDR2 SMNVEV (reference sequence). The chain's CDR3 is CASWDLYNEQFF. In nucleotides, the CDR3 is TGTGCCAGCTGGGACCTATACAATGAGCAGTTCTTC.

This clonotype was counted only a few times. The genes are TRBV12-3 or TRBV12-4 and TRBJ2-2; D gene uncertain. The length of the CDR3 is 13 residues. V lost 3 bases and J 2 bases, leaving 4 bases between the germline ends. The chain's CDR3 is CASSFENTGELFF. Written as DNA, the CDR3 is TGTGCCAGCAGTTTCGAAAACACCGGGGAGCTGTTTTTT.

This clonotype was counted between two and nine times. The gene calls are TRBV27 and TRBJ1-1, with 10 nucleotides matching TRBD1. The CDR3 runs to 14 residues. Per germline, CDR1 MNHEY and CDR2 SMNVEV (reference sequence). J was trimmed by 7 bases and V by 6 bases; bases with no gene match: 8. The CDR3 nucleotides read TGTGCCAGCAGAAACCAGGGACAGGGGTTTGAAGCTTTCTTT. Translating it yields CASRNQGQGFEAFF.